Here is one T cell receptor (beta chain) with its context. V lost 4 bases to trimming and J lost 1 base, with 11 bases between them. The CDR3 loop spans 14 amino acids. Germline V CDR1 and CDR2: SGHRS, YFSETQ. This entry is derived from a study of control samples from healthy donors and cancer patients. Profiled with immunoSEQ multiplex PCR; TCRdb holds only in-frame clones, not every one. The sample lists 150,000 or so clones; around nine tenths were seen once. The sample taken for sequencing was blood. The chain recombines TRBV5-1 with TRBJ1-1; D gene unclear. This clonotype originated in a man aged 18 to 29 in good health. The CDR3 is CASSPEGRNTEAFF. DNA for the CDR3: TGCGCCAGCAGCCCGGAGGGTCGGAACACTGAAGCTTTCTTT.